This TCR beta chain was captured by sequencing in a study of neurological immune-mediated disorders (dated by TCRdb to between 2019 and 2020). About the full investigation: Peripheral blood TCR-beta repertoires from HTLV-I-associated myelopathy (HAM/TSP) patients, multiple sclerosis patients and healthy controls were compared by UMI-based sequencing. The roughly 99 TCR-beta libraries covered PBMC samples along with longitudinal samples, technical triplicates, and paired sorted CD4+ and CD8+ T-cell subsets. Longitudinal HAM/TSP donors and healthy donors each had 3 time-points at intervals of roughly 3-40 months. The cohort was made up of 60 to 75 subjects, consisting of roughly 15 HAM/TSP patients, some 34 multiple sclerosis patients and approximately 20 healthy controls. What the research found in general, with its limitations: The highest TCR clonal expansion was observed in HAM/TSP patients, whereas the lowest was observed in MS patients, even when compared with healthy controls. Across subjects, expanded clones never shared an identical CDR3 amino acid sequence, which suggests that the TCR-beta repertoires in every group were private.

The sample's time point, from its label and the paper: longitudinal time-point 3. The healthy controls were volunteers from blood banks in Maryland, USA. Libraries from unsorted PBMCs were made from 2 million PBMCs kept in RNAlater at -80 degrees C until RNA extraction. PBMCs were separated from peripheral blood using Ficoll-Hypaque density gradient centrifugation and then cryopreserved in liquid nitrogen. As encoded in the germline V gene, CDR1 is SGDLS while CDR2 is YYNGEE. Between the V and J ends, shortened by 3 bases and 6 bases respectively, the junction contains 17 bases. Reading from cysteine to phenylalanine, the CDR3 counts 15 amino acids. Just CDR3 DNA is preserved here, 45 bases in frame from base 1. cDNA synthesis used template-switch 5'RACE with a primer carrying a 10-nucleotide random unique molecular identifier tagging each TCR transcript. Every sequencing run covered 15-18 subjects and yielded more than 160 million TCR-beta sequences. The RNeasy kit was used to extract total RNA. The KAPA Real-time Library Amplification kit was used to amplify TCR-beta VDJ regions with primers for the TCR constant region and the 5'RACE anchor. A first PCR added sample indexes and Illumina adaptors, after which a second PCR increased the library yield. After Ampure bead purification, the TCR product of roughly 650 bp was size-selected on a 2% E-gel SizeSelection system. Before pooling, library quality was assessed on a Bioanalyzer, concentration was determined with Qubit, and library quantification was performed with the Kapa Library Quantification kit. An Illumina HiSeq 2500 sequenced the libraries paired-end 2 x 150 bp. To increase sequence diversity, roughly 24-31% phiX was spiked into each library pool. The authors processed their data as follows. The quality-filtered reads were processed with the UMI-based MiGEC pipeline, whose error correction step removed more than 75% of the raw TCR sequences. IMGT germline references were used for aligning VDJ genes, and each clonotype was defined as a unique CDR3 amino acid sequence together with its V-J genes. Clonal expansion, Shannon diversity, and CDR3 relatedness (CalcPairwiseDistances, ClusterSamples) were evaluated with VDJtools, and phylogenetic trees were built with CLCbio workbench. Expanded clones were defined as having at least 8 unique UMIs, based on coefficient-of-variation modelling across technical triplicates. The raw public data were reprocessed by TCRdb itself: fastp quality trimming at Q25, MiXCR clonotype calling, in-frame beta chains only. Rows merge per CDR3 protein into single entries with the most common DNA and genes. The V and J calls and clone size come from TCRdb's table, not from the authors' own analysis. A total of approximately 58,000 distinct CDR3 sequences appear in this sample, 7.5% to 9.5% of them only once. The ten largest clones take up 1.9% of the sample.

This clonotype was recorded many times. This clone's antigen is unknown. It has no much larger one-base neighbor in the sample; base qualities were not kept. The sequence derives from a woman between 40 and 55 years old in good health. The chain is made from TRBV9 and TRBJ2-3, with no D gene named confidently. The sample was PBMCs. The CDR3 region reads CASSGVGPPADTQYF. The nucleotides read TGTGCCAGCAGCGGGGTCGGGCCACCCGCCGATACGCAGTATTTT.